Shown below are 7 T cell receptor beta chains from a single sample sequenced in a study of cytomegalovirus exposure and HLA in healthy donors. In the PCR, 60 Vbeta and 13 Jbeta primers were used. Clones were read by immunoSEQ multiplex PCR, and TCRdb kept only the in-frame ones, dropping some. The data show around 130,000 clones, 74% seen once. The source material was PBMCs. The receptors stem from a woman between 45 and 60 years old in good health and CMV-seropositive.

The DNA for the CDR3 is TGTGCCAGCAGTGCTTCGGAGGAGCTTGGTGTAGACATTCAGTACTTC. Encoded protein: CASSASEELGVDIQYF. The rearrangement links TRBV5-4 to TRBJ2-4; TRBD2 is a possible D gene (5 bases). The V gene's germline CDR1 is SGHNT and CDR2 YYREEE (reference sequence). This CDR3 has 16 amino acids. Trimming shortened V by 5 bases and J by 8 bases, and 23 bases separated the two germline ends.

CDR3 protein: CASSSVAGVDNEQFF. DNA of the CDR3: TGCGCCAGCAGCTCGGTAGCGGGGGTAGACAATGAGCAGTTCTTC. V is TRBV5-1 and J is TRBJ2-1, with 9 bases aligning to TRBD2. Germline CDR1 reads SGHRS; CDR2 reads YFSETQ. V shed 3 bases and J 5 bases; nucleotides not matched to a gene: 6. The CDR3 runs to 15 residues.

This chain connects TRBV13 to TRBJ1-2, with 11 bases matching TRBD1. Trimming at V came to 3 bases and at J to 4 bases, leaving 4 bases not matched to a gene. The CDR3 has 15 amino acids. The V gene's germline CDR1 is PRHDT and CDR2 FYEKMQ (reference sequence). CDR3 sequence: CASSFTGTGGYGYTF. As DNA, the CDR3 is TGTGCCAGCAGCTTCACCGGGACAGGGGGCTATGGCTACACCTTC.

The chain combines TRBV6-5 with TRBJ1-2, with 10 bases that match TRBD1. The CDR3 spans 13 residues. With V trimmed by 8 bases and J by 3 bases, 3 bases remained unmatched. The germline CDR1 and CDR2 sequences are MNHEY and SVGAGI. This chain's CDR3 is CASQGTGDYGYTF. CDR3 coding DNA: TGTGCCAGCCAAGGGACAGGGGACTATGGCTACACCTTC.

This clone was observed a single time. The V gene is TRBV11-2, the J gene TRBJ2-5; TRBD2 matches 10 bases. Germline V gene lookup returns CDR1 SGHAT and CDR2 FQNNGV. The CDR3 consists of 17 residues. V trimming: 5 bases; J trimming: 2 bases; junction bases outside the gene matches: 11. CDR3 in DNA: TGTGCCAGCAGCGACATAGGGGGGACTAGCGAACAAGAGACCCAGTACTTC. It codes for CASSDIGGTSEQETQYF.

This sequence joins TRBV18 and TRBJ2-7, with D uncertain. Trimming cost V 6 bases and J 6 bases, with 12 bases left between them. CDR3 length: 12 residues. Germline V lookup: CDR1 KGHSH, CDR2 LQKENI. The DNA for the CDR3 is TGTGCCAGCTCGTATCTAATTAGCGAGCAGTACTTC. Amino acid sequence: CASSYLISEQYF.

J is TRBJ2-5 and V is TRBV4-3; D is perhaps TRBD1 (6 bases). Germline-derived CDR1 and CDR2 are LGHNA and YSLEER. The CDR3 is made up of 17 amino acids. Trimming removed 3 bases at V and 1 base at J, with 18 bases between. The CDR3 here is CASSHPRLGHSQETQYF. The DNA of the CDR3 is TGCGCCAGCAGCCACCCCCGGTTGGGACACTCCCAAGAGACCCAGTACTTC.